This T cell receptor (beta chain) was captured by sequencing in a study of cytomegalovirus exposure and HLA in healthy donors. General study points: In vitro data verified a few CMV-associated chains as specific for CMV antigens. Roughly uniform sequencing depth across donors was assumed, possibly incorrectly.

Note on this clone: The target antigen is unknown.

Both 60 Vbeta primers and 13 Jbeta primers went into the PCR. This table comes from immunoSEQ multiplex PCR, and its TCRdb copy is limited to in-frame clones, with some not included. Among more than 12,000 clones, about 60% were seen once, and the ten largest hold over 15%. Deletions cut 4 bases from V and 6 bases from J, with 13 bases between. Germline CDR1 and CDR2: GTSNPN and SVGIG (reference sequence). The CDR3 is made up of 12 amino acids. Sequenced sample: PBMCs. This TCR derives from a woman in her fifties or sixties in good health and CMV-seropositive. The chain combines TRBV30 with TRBJ2-7, with TRBD1 as a possible D gene (6 bases). This CDR3 is CAWTVTGSEQYF. The CDR3 DNA follows: TGTGCCTGGACAGTTACAGGGAGCGAGCAGTACTTC.